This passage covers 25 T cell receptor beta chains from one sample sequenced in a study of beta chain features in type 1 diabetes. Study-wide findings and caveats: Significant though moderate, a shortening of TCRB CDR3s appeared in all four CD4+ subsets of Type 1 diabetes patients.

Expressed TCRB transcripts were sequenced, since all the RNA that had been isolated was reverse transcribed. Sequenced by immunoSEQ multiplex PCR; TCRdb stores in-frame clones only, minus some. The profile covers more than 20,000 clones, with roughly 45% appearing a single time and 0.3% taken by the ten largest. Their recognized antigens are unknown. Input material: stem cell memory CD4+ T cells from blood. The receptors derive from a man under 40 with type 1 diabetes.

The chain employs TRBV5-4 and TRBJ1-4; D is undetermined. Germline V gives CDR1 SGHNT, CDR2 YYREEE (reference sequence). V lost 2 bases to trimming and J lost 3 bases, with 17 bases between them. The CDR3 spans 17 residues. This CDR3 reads CASSLLGGSFSNEKLFF. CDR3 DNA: TGTGCCAGCAGCTTACTAGGAGGGTCCTTCTCTAATGAAAAACTGTTTTTT.

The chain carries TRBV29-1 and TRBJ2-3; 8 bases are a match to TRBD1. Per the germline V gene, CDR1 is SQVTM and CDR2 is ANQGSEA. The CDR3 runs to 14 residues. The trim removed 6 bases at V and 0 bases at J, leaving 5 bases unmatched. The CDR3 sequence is CSVGQGSSTDTQYF. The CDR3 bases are TGCAGCGTCGGACAGGGTTCTAGCACAGATACGCAGTATTTT.

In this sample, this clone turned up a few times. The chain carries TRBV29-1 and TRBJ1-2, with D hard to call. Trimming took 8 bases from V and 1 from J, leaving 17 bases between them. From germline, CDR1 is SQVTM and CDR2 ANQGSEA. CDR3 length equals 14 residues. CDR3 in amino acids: CSCTFGSVNYGYTF. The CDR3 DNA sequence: TGCAGCTGCACCTTTGGTAGCGTTAACTATGGCTACACCTTC. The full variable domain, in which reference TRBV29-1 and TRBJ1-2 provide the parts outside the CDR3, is SAVISQKPSRDICQRGTSLTIQCQVDSQVTMMFWYRQQPGQSLTLIATANQGSEATYESGFVIDKFPISRPNLTFSTLTVSNMSPEDSSIYLCSCTFGSVNYGYTFGSGTRLTVV.

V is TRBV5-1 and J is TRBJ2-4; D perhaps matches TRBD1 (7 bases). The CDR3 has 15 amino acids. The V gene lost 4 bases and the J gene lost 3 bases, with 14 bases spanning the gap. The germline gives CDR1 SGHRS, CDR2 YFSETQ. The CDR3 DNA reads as TGCGCCAGCAGCCCAGGGGGGACTGGCAAAAACATTCAGTACTTC. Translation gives CASSPGGTGKNIQYF.

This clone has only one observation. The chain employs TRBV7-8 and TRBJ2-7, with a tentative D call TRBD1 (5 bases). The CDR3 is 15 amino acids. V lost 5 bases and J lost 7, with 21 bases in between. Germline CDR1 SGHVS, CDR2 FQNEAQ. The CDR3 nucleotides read TGTGCCAGCAGCGCGCCGGGTGGTGATAAGGGGGAGCAGTACTTC. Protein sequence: CASSAPGGDKGEQYF.

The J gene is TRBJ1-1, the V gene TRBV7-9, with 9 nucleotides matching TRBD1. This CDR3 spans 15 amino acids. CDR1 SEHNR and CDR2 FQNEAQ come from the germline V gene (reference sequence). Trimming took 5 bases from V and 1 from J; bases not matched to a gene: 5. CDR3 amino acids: CASSRGTGQNTEAFF. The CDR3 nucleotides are TGTGCCAGCAGCAGGGGGACAGGGCAGAACACTGAAGCTTTCTTT.

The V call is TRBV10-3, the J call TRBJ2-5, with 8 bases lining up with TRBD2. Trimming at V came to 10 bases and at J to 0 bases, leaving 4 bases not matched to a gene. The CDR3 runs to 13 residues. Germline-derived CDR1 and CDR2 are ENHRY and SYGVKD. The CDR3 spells CANQRGYQETQYF. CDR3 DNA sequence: TGTGCCAACCAGCGGGGGTACCAAGAGACCCAGTACTTC.

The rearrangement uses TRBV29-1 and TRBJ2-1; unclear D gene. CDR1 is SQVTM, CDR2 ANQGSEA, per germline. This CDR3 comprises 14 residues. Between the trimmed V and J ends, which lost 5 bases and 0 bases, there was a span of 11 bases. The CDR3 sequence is CSVTHPSSYNEQFF. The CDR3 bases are TGCAGCGTTACCCACCCTAGCTCCTACAATGAGCAGTTCTTC.

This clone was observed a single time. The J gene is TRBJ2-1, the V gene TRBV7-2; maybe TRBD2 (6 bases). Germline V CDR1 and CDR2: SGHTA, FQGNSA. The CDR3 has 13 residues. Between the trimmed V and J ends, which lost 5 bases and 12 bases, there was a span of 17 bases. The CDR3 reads CASSGGVRRGQFF. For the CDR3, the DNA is TGTGCCAGCAGCGGCGGGGTTAGAAGGGGGCAGTTCTTC.

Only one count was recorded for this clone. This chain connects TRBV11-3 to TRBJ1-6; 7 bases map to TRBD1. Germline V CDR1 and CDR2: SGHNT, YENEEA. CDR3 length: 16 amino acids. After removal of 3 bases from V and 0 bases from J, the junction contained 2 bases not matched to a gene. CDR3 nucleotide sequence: TGTGCCAGCAGCTTTGGGACAGTCTCCTATAATTCACCCCTCCACTTT. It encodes CASSFGTVSYNSPLHF.

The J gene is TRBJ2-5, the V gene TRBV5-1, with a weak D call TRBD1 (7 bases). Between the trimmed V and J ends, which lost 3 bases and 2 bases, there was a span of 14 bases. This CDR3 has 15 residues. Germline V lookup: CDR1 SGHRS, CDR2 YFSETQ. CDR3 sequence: CASSWETGRQETQYF. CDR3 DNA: TGCGCCAGCAGCTGGGAGACAGGGAGGCAAGAGACCCAGTACTTC.

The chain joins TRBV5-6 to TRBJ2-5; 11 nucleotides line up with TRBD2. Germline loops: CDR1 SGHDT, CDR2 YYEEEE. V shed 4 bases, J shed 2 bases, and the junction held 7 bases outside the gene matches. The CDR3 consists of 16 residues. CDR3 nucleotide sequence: TGTGCCAGCAGCGCCTTACTAGCGGGAGAGCAAGAGACCCAGTACTTC. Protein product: CASSALLAGEQETQYF.

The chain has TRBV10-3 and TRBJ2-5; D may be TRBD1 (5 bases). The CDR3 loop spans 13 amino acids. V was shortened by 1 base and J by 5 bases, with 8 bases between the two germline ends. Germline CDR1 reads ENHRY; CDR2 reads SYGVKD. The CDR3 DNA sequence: TGTGCCATCAGTGAGTGGCCAGGGGAGACCCAGTACTTC. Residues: CAISEWPGETQYF.

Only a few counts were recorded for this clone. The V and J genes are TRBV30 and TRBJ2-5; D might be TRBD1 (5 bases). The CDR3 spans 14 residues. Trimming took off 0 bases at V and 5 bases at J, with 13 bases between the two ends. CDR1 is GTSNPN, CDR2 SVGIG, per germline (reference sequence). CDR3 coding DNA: TGTGCCTGGAGTGTAGCAGGGAATCGGGAGACCCAGTACTTC. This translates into CAWSVAGNRETQYF.

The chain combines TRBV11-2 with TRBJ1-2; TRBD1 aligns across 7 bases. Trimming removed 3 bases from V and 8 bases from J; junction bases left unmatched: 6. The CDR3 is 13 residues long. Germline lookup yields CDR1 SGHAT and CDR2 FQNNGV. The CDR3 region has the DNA TGTGCCAGCAGCTTCGAGGGGGCGCGAGGCTACACCTTC. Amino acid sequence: CASSFEGARGYTF.

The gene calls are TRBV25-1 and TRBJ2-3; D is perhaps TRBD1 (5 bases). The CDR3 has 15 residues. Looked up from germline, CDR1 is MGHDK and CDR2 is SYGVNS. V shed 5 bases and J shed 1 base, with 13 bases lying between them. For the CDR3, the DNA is TGTGCCAGCAGTCATCAGGGTCTTGGCACAGATACGCAGTATTTT. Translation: CASSHQGLGTDTQYF. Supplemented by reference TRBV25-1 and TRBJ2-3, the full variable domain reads EADIYQTPRYLVIGTGKKITLECSQTMGHDKMYWYQQDPGMELHLIHYSYGVNSTEKGDLSSESTVSRIRTEHFPLTLESARPSHTSQYLCASSHQGLGTDTQYFGPGTRLTVL.

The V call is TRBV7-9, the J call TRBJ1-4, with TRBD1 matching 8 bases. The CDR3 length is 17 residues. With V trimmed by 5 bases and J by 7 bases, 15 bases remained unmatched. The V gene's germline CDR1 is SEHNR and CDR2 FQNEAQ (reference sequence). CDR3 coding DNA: TGTGCCAGCAGCAACGGACAGGGAATTTACGTTGGTGAAAAACTGTTTTTT. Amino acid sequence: CASSNGQGIYVGEKLFF.

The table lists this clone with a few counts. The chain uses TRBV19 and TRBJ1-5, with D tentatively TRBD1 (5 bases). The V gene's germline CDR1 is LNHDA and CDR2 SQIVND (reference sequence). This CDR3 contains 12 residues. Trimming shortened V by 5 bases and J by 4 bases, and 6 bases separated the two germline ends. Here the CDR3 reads CASSGGNQPQHF. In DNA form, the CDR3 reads TGTGCCAGTAGTGGGGGGAATCAGCCCCAGCATTTT.

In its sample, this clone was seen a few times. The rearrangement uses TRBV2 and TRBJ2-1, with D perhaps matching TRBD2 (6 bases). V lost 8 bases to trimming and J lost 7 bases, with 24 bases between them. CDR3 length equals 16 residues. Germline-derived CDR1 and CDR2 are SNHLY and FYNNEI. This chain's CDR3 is CASLSLTGVGGNEQFF. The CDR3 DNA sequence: TGTGCCAGCCTAAGCCTTACGGGGGTCGGTGGGAATGAGCAGTTCTTC.

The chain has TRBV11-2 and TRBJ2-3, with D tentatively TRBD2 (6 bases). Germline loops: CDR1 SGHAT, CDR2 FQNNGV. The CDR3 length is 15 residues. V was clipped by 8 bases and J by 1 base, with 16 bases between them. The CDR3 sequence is CASRRRALGTDTQYF. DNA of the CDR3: TGTGCCAGCCGACGGAGGGCTTTAGGCACAGATACGCAGTATTTT.

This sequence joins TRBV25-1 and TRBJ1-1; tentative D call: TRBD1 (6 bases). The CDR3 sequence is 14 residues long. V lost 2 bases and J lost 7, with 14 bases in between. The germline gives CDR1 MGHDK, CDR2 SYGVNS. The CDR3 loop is CASSEQGLRDEAFF. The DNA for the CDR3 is TGTGCCAGCAGTGAACAGGGGCTACGGGATGAAGCTTTCTTT.

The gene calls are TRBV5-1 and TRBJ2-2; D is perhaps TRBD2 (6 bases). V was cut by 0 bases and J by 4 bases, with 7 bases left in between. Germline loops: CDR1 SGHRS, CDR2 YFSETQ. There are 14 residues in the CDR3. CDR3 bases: TGCGCCAGCAGCTTGGCCGGGGGCACCGGGGAGCTGTTTTTT. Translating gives CASSLAGGTGELFF.

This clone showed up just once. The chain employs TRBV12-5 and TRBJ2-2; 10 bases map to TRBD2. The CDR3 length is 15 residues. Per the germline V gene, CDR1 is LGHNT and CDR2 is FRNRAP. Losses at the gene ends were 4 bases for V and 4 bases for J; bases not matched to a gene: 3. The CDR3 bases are TGTGCTAGTGGTTCTAGCGGGAGAAGCACCGGGGAGCTGTTTTTT. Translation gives CASGSSGRSTGELFF. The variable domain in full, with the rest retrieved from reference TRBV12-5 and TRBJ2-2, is DARVTQTPRHKVTEMGQEVTMRCQPILGHNTVFWYRQTMMQGLELLAYFRNRAPLDDSGMPKDRFSAEMPDATLATLKIQPSEPRDSAVYFCASGSSGRSTGELFFGEGSRLTVL.

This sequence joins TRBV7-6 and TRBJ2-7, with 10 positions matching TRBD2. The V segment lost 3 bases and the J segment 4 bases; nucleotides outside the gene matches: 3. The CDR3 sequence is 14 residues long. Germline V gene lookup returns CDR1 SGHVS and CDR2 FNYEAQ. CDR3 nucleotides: TGTGCCAGCAGCTTTCAGCGGGAGGGGTACGAGCAGTACTTC. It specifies CASSFQREGYEQYF.

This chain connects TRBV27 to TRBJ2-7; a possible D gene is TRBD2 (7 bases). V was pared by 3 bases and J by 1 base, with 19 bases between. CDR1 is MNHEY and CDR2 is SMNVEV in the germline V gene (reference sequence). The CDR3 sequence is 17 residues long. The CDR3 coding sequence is TGTGCCAGCAGTTTTAATTCGGGACGGGGGGCTTCCTACGAGCAGTACTTC. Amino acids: CASSFNSGRGASYEQYF.